The TCR beta chain described here comes from a study of cytomegalovirus exposure and HLA in healthy donors. Study findings and constraints: Analysis performed later found around 15,000 TCR beta sequences associated with HLA alleles at 0.05 false discovery rate. Researchers reported from a later analysis that most CMV-associated TCR beta chains appeared HLA-restricted. Cytomegalovirus status, reportedly, was diagnosed with high specificity and sensitivity by the classifier.

The PCR had 60 Vbeta and 13 Jbeta primers. In the study's own analysis: Roughly 11 million shared chains were among 65 million to 85 million unique TCR beta chains counted in a later analysis. Sequencing used immunoSEQ multiplex PCR; TCRdb keeps in-frame clones, though not all of them. Clone size and the V and J calls come from that table; the DNA yielded D and trimming. The sample holds some 110,000 clones, 70% to 80% seen once. This clone has just a few counts. Its antigen is not known. V gave up 0 bases and J gave up 7 bases, with 13 bases separating them. This CDR3 region has 14 residues. Germline-derived CDR1 and CDR2 are MNHEY and SVGAGI.

The TCR originated in a boy younger than 18 in good health and CMV-seronegative. The specimen sequenced was PBMCs. The chain couples TRBV6-5 to TRBJ2-7; a possible D gene is TRBD1 (6 bases). The CDR3: CASSYSEGGREQYF. In DNA, the CDR3 is TGTGCCAGCAGTTACTCGGAAGGGGGTAGGGAGCAGTACTTC.